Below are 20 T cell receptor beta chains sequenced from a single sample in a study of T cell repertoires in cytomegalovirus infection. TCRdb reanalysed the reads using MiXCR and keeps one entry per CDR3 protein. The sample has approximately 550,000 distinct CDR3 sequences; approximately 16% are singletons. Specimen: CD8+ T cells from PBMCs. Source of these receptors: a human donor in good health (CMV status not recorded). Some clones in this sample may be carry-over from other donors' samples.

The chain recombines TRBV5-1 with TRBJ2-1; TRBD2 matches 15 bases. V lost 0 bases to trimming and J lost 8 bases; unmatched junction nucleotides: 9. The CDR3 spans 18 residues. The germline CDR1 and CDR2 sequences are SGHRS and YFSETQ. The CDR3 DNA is TGCGCCAGCAGCTTGGTAGTAGGACTAGCGGGAGGGGGCGATGAGCAGTTCTTC. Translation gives CASSLVVGLAGGGDEQFF.

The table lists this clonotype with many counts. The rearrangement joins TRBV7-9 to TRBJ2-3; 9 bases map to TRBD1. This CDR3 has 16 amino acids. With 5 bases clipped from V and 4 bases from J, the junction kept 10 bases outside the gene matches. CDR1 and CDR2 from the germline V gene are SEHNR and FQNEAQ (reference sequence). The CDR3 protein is CASSPRTGEVADTQYF. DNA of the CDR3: TGTGCCAGCAGCCCACGGACAGGGGAAGTGGCAGATACGCAGTATTTT.

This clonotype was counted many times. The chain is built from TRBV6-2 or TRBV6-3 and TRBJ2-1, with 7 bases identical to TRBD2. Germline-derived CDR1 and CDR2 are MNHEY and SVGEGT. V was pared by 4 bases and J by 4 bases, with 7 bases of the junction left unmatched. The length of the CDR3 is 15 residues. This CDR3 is CASSFAGASYNEQFF. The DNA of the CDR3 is TGTGCCAGCAGTTTTGCGGGAGCTTCTTACAATGAGCAGTTCTTC.

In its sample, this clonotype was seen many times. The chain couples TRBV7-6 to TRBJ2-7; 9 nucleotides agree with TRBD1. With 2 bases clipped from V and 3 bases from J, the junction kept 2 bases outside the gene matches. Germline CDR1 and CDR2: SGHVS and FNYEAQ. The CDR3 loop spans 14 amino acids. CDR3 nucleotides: TGTGCCAGCAGCTTATCGGGACAGGGCTACGAGCAGTACTTC. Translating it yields CASSLSGQGYEQYF. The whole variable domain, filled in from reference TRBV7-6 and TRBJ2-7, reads GAGVSQSPRYKVTKRGQDVALRCDPISGHVSLYWYRQALGQGPEFLTYFNYEAQQDKSGLPNDRFSAERPEGSISTLTIQRTEQRDSAMYRCASSLSGQGYEQYFGPGTRLTVT.

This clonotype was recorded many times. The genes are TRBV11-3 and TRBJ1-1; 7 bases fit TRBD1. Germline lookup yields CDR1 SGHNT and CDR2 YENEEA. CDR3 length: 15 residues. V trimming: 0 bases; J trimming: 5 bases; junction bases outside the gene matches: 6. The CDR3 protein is CASSLDQTGWTEAFF. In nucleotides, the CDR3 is TGTGCCAGCAGCTTAGATCAGACAGGGTGGACTGAAGCTTTCTTT.

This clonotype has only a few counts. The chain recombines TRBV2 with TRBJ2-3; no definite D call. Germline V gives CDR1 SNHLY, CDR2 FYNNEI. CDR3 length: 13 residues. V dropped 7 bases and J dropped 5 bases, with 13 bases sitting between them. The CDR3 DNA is TGTGCCAGCACCCCCAGGTTACGAGATACGCAGTATTTT. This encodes CASTPRLRDTQYF.

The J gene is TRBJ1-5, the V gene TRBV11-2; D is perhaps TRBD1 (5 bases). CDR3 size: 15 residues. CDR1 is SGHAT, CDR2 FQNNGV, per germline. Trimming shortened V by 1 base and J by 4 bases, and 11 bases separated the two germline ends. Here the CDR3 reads CASSLGGGVNQPQHF. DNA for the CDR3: TGTGCCAGCAGCTTAGGGGGGGGGGTTAATCAGCCCCAGCATTTT.

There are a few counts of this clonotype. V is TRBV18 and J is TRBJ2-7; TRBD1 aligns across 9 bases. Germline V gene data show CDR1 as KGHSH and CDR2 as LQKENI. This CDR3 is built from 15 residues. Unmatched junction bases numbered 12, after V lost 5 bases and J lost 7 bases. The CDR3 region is CASSYTGQGYEEQYF. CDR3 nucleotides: TGTGCCAGCTCATACACGGGACAGGGATATGAAGAGCAGTACTTC.

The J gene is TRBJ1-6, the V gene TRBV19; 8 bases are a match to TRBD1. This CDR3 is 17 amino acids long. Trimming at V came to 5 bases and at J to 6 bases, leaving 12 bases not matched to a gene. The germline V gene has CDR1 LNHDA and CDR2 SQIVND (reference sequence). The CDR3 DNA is TGTGCCAGTAGTCCTCGGACCAGGGGGCTCGTTAATTCACCCCTCCACTTT. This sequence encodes CASSPRTRGLVNSPLHF.

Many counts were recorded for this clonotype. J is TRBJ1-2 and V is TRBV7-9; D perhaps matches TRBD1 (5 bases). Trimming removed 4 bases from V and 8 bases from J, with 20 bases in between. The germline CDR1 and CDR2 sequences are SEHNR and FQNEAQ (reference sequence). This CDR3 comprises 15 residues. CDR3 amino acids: CASSSTHDSRHGYTF. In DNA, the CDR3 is TGTGCCAGCAGCTCAACCCACGACAGTCGCCACGGCTACACCTTC. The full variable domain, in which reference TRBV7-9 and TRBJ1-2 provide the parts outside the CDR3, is DTGVSQNPRHKITKRGQNVTFRCDPISEHNRLYWYRQTLGQGPEFLTYFQNEAQLEKSRLLSDRFSAERPKGSFSTLEIQRTEQGDSAMYLCASSSTHDSRHGYTFGSGTRLTVV.

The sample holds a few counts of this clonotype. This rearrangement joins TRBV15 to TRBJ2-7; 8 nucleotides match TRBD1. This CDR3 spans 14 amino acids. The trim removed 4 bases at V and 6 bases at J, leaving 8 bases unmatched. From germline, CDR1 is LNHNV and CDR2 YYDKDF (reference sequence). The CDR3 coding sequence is TGTGCCACCAGCAAACTCAGGGGGCAAAGCGAGCAGTACTTC. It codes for CATSKLRGQSEQYF.

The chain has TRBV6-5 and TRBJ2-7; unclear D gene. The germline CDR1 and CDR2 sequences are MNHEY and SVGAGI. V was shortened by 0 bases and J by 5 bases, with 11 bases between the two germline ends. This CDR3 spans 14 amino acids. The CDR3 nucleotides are TGTGCCAGCAGTTACTCGAATCCGGGCCACGAGCAGTACTTC. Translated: CASSYSNPGHEQYF.

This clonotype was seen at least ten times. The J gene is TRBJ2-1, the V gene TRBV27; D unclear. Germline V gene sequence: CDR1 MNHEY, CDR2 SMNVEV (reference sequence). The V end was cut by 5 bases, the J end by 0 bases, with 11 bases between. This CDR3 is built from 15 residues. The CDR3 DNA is TGTGCCAGCAGTGCCCGGAGAAGCTCCTACAATGAGCAGTTCTTC. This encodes CASSARRSSYNEQFF.

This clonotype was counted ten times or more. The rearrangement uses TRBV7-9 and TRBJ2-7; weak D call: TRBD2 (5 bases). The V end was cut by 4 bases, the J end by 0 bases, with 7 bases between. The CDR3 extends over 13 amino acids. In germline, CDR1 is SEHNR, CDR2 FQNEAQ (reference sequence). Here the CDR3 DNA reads TGTGCCAGCAGCTCGGAGGCCTCCTACGAGCAGTACTTC. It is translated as CASSSEASYEQYF.

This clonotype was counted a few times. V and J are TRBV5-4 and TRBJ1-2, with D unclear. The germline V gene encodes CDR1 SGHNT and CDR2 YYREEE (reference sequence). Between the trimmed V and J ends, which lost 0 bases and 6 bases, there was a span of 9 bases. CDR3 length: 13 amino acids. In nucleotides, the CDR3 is TGTGCCAGCAGCTTGGAAGGGCCGGATGGCTACACCTTC. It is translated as CASSLEGPDGYTF. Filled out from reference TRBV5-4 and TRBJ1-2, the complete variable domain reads ETGVTQSPTHLIKTRGQQVTLRCSSQSGHNTVSWYQQALGQGPQFIFQYYREEENGRGNFPPRFSGLQFPNYSSELNVNALELDDSALYLCASSLEGPDGYTFGSGTRLTVV.

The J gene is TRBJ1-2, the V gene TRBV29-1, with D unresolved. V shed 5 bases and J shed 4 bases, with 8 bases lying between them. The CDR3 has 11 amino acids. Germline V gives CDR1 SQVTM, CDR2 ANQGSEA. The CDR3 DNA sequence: TGCAGCGTTCGGGCTGGCTATGGCTACACCTTC. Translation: CSVRAGYGYTF.

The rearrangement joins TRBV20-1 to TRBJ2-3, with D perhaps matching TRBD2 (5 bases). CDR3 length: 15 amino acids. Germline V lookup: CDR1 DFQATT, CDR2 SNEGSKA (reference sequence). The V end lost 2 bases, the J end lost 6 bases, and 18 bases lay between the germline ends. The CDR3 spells CSARPEATDPDTQYF. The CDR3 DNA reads TGCAGTGCTAGACCGGAGGCCACAGACCCCGATACGCAGTATTTT.

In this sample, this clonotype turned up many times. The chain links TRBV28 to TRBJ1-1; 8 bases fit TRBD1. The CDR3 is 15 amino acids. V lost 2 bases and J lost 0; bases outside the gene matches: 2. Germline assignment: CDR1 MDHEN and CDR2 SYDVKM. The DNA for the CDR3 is TGTGCCAGCAGTTTACTCAGGGGGCTGAACACTGAAGCTTTCTTT. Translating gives CASSLLRGLNTEAFF.

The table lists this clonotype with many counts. The chain's CDR3 is CASSSNRATQETQYF. The CDR3 bases are TGTGCCAGCAGTTCGAATAGGGCCACTCAAGAGACCCAGTACTTC. The chain carries TRBV7-9 and TRBJ2-5; no clear D gene. Trimming removed 6 bases from V and 2 bases from J, with 16 bases in between. The CDR3 totals 15 residues. The germline gives CDR1 SEHNR, CDR2 FQNEAQ (reference sequence).

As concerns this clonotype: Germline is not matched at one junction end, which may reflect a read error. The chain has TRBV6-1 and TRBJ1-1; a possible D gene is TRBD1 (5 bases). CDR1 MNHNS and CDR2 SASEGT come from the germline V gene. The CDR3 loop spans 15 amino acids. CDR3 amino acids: CARSEPGHRKTEAFF. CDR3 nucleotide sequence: TGTGCCAGAAGTGAACCAGGACATAGGAAAACTGAAGCTTTCTTT.